The rows below give T cell receptor beta chains drawn from one sample of a study of blood T cell repertoires in COVID-19. TCRdb's copy holds only in-frame clones and misses some; the assay was immunoSEQ multiplex PCR. The table records about 210,000 clones, around 82% of them present only once. Sequencing used peripheral blood. The receptors stem from a woman in her 70s with acute or convalescent COVID-19. CDR3s include the opening cysteine and the closing phenylalanine or tryptophan. Fields, in order: J gene, clone size, V gene, D gene, CDR3 protein, CDR3 DNA. A D gene is named only where the DNA matches it firmly. Only part of the rows carry a size: once, few, many, or a class if the clone is expanded.

J: TRBJ2-4; size: .; V: TRBV7-2; D: TRBD2; CDR3: CASSFPAGGLAKNIQYF; DNA: TGTGCCAGCAGCTTCCCAGCGGGGGGACTAGCCAAAAACATTCAGTACTTC
J: TRBJ2-5; size: .; V: TRBV4-1; D: .; CDR3: CASSQVGRGETQYF; DNA: TGCGCCAGCAGCCAAGTAGGCCGAGGGGAGACCCAGTACTTC
J: TRBJ2-5; size: .; V: TRBV5-8; D: TRBD1; CDR3: CASSHSQGEETQYF; DNA: TGTGCCAGCAGCCATTCACAGGGGGAGGAGACCCAGTACTTC
J: TRBJ1-4; size: few; V: TRBV15; D: TRBD1; CDR3: CATSRDGQGGEKLFF; DNA: TGTGCCACCAGCAGAGATGGACAGGGAGGCGAAAAACTGTTTTTT
J: TRBJ1-5; size: .; V: TRBV5-6; D: .; CDR3: CASSWADSEASSNQPQHF; DNA: TGTGCCAGCAGCTGGGCGGACAGCGAAGCGAGTAGCAATCAGCCCCAGCATTTT
J: TRBJ2-1; size: .; V: TRBV19; D: TRBD2; CDR3: CASSPLLAASYNEQFF; DNA: TGTGCCAGTAGTCCTTTACTAGCGGCGAGTTACAATGAGCAGTTCTTC
J: TRBJ2-2; size: .; V: TRBV6-6; D: .; CDR3: CASALLGATGELFF; DNA: TGTGCCAGCGCCTTGCTGGGGGCCACTGGGGAGCTGTTTTTT
J: TRBJ2-6; size: .; V: TRBV6-6; D: TRBD1; CDR3: CASGQGRESGANVLTF; DNA: TGTGCCAGCGGACAGGGGCGCGAGTCTGGGGCCAACGTCCTGACTTTC
J: TRBJ2-1; size: .; V: TRBV5-4; D: .; CDR3: CASSLGGAAGANEQFF; DNA: TGTGCCAGCAGCTTGGGAGGGGCCGCGGGGGCCAATGAGCAGTTCTTC
J: TRBJ2-7; size: .; V: TRBV6-5; D: .; CDR3: CASRRGDSEQYF; DNA: TGTGCCAGCAGAAGGGGGGACAGCGAGCAGTACTTC
J: TRBJ2-2; size: .; V: TRBV6-5; D: .; CDR3: CASSYWLEGTGELFF; DNA: TGTGCCAGCAGTTACTGGTTGGAGGGGACCGGGGAGCTGTTTTTT
J: TRBJ1-5; size: .; V: TRBV10-3; D: .; CDR3: CAISEQPFNQPQHF; DNA: TGTGCCATCAGTGAACAGCCGTTCAATCAGCCCCAGCATTTT
J: TRBJ2-7; size: .; V: TRBV18; D: .; CDR3: CASSPTEISYEQYF; DNA: TGTGCCAGCTCACCAACGGAGATCTCCTACGAGCAGTACTTC
J: TRBJ1-4; size: .; V: TRBV4-2; D: .; CDR3: CASSQDRELSSEKLFF; DNA: TGTGCCAGCAGCCAAGATCGCGAACTCTCGAGTGAAAAACTGTTTTTT
J: TRBJ2-5; size: .; V: TRBV5-1; D: .; CDR3: CASSSEGLETQYF; DNA: TGCGCCAGCAGCTCTGAGGGTCTCGAGACCCAGTACTTC
J: TRBJ2-1; size: few; V: TRBV7-3; D: .; CDR3: CASSLSGWLNRSSYNEQFF; DNA: TGTGCCAGCAGCTTAAGTGGATGGCTGAACAGGAGCTCCTACAATGAGCAGTTCTTC
J: TRBJ2-1; size: few; V: TRBV7-9; D: .; CDR3: CASSSRLGHEQFF; DNA: TGTGCCAGCAGCTCCCGACTAGGTCATGAGCAGTTCTTC
J: TRBJ2-7; size: .; V: TRBV20-1; D: .; CDR3: CSAVQGNEQYF; DNA: TGCAGTGCAGTACAGGGTAACGAGCAGTACTTC
J: TRBJ2-5; size: .; V: TRBV5-1; D: .; CDR3: CASSWRTDGGETQYF; DNA: TGCGCCAGCAGCTGGCGGACGGACGGCGGGGAGACCCAGTACTTC